This T cell receptor (beta chain) is from a study of blood T cell repertoires in COVID-19. Across the whole study: Both acute and convalescent COVID-19 samples were obtained from the United States, Italy and Spain. PBMCs, B-cell-depleted T cells, or T cells were the source of the cDNA or gDNA that made up the material.

V was pared by 1 base and J by 2 bases, with 6 bases of the junction left unmatched. Germline CDR1 and CDR2: LNHDA and SQIVND (reference sequence). The CDR3 runs 16 residues. Per the authors' pipeline: Amplification with reference gene primers provided the estimates of nucleated cell counts. Generated by immunoSEQ multiplex PCR, the TCRdb table keeps only in-frame clones and is missing some. V and J calls and clone size are copied from that table; D and trimming were computed from the DNA. There are 450,000 to 500,000 clones in the sample; approximately 83% occur only once, and approximately 3.4% lies in the top ten.

The sequenced sample was peripheral blood. This TCR derives from a human donor in a cohort sampled during active COVID-19. The V call is TRBV19, the J call TRBJ2-5; the match to TRBD1 covers 8 bases. For the CDR3, the DNA is TGTGCCAGTAGTATAGCGAGGACAGGGTTGCAAGAGACCCAGTACTTC. This sequence encodes CASSIARTGLQETQYF.